The next 8 T cell receptor beta chains were all read from a single sample in a study of metastatic and nonmetastatic thyroid tumors. MiXCR re-clonotyped the PCR reads for TCRdb. This table has about 7,000 clones, 39% appearing once. No patient received treatment before thyroid surgery. The sequencing sample was made of tumor tissue. All receptors derive from a female donor with papillary thyroid cancer or a benign thyroid nodule (not recorded which). Some clones in this sample may be carry-over from other donors' samples.

A few counts support this clone. One base away lies a much larger clone, so this may be a sequencing read error. This chain links TRBV28 with TRBJ1-5, with D perhaps matching TRBD1 (5 bases). The CDR3 runs 14 residues. Germline V gene data show CDR1 as MDHEN and CDR2 as SYDVKM. CDR3 sequence: CASSLDGGDQPEHF. The CDR3 DNA reads TGTGCCAGCAGTTTAGACGGAGGGGATCAGCCCGAGCATTTT.

The chain recombines TRBV6-5 with TRBJ1-1; D unresolved. This CDR3 is 13 amino acids long. Trimming took off 2 bases at V and 7 bases at J, with 11 bases between the two ends. The germline gives CDR1 MNHEY, CDR2 SVGAGI. CDR3 in DNA: TGTGCCAGCAGTTACGCCGGGGAATATGAAGCTTTCTTT. Protein: CASSYAGEYEAFF.

A note on this clone: A much larger clone lies a single base off, so this may be a read error. The V call is TRBV6-2 or TRBV6-3, the J call TRBJ2-1; tentatively, D is TRBD1 (5 bases). The ends were cut back, 1 base at V and 0 bases at J, with 16 bases in the middle. Per the germline V gene, CDR1 is MNHEY and CDR2 is SVGEGT. The CDR3 consists of 18 residues. The CDR3 reads CASSYFGWGRRSYNEQFF. The DNA for the CDR3 is TGTGCCAGCAGTTACTTTGGTTGGGGCCGCCGCTCCTACAATGAGCAGTTCTTC.

This clone is deemed medium-sized. Because it lacks the conserved phenylalanine or tryptophan at the end, this CDR3 is likely a read error. The gene calls are TRBV20-1 and TRBJ1-6; 7 nucleotides match TRBD1. Germline-derived CDR1 and CDR2 are DFQATT and SNEGSKA (reference sequence). CDR3 length equals 14 residues. With V trimmed by 1 base and J by 6 bases, 3 bases remained unmatched. The CDR3 DNA sequence: TGCAGTGCTAGAGCGGGGACAGTTAATTCACCCCTCCACTCT. It specifies CSARAGTVNSPLHS.

This clone turned up a few times. The chain recombines TRBV4-1 with TRBJ2-3, with TRBD2 matching 13 bases. The J segment lost 6 bases and the V segment lost 4 bases, leaving 4 bases of the junction unmatched. Germline CDR1 is MGHRA and CDR2 is YSYEKL. The CDR3 has 15 residues. The CDR3 loop is CASSRTSGRRDTQYF. For the CDR3, the DNA is TGCGCCAGCAGCCGGACTAGCGGGAGACGGGATACGCAGTATTTT.

The chain recombines TRBV19 with TRBJ1-2; TRBD1 aligns across 7 bases. The CDR3 is 13 residues long. The V and J ends lost 9 bases and 8 bases, in that order; junction bases with no gene match: 12. Germline CDR1 LNHDA, CDR2 SQIVND (reference sequence). The CDR3 reads CASNPPDRWGYTF. In DNA form, the CDR3 reads TGTGCCAGCAACCCCCCGGACAGGTGGGGCTACACCTTC.

This clone was detected only a few times. The chain employs TRBV5-1 and TRBJ2-1; D may be TRBD1 or TRBD2 (5 bases each). CDR1 and CDR2 from the germline V gene are SGHRS and YFSETQ. The CDR3 runs 15 residues. Trimming removed 7 bases from V and 0 bases from J, with 14 bases in between. The CDR3 DNA sequence: TGCGCCAGCTCCGGGGCAGGCGGCTCCTACAATGAGCAGTTCTTC. Protein: CASSGAGGSYNEQFF.

This chain uses TRBV30 with TRBJ2-5; unclear D gene. This CDR3 has 13 residues. V gave up 1 base and J gave up 4 bases, with 10 bases separating them. Germline V lookup: CDR1 GTSNPN, CDR2 SVGIG (reference sequence). CDR3 in amino acids: CAWSGSRLETQYF. CDR3 in DNA: TGTGCCTGGAGTGGAAGTAGGTTAGAGACCCAGTACTTC.